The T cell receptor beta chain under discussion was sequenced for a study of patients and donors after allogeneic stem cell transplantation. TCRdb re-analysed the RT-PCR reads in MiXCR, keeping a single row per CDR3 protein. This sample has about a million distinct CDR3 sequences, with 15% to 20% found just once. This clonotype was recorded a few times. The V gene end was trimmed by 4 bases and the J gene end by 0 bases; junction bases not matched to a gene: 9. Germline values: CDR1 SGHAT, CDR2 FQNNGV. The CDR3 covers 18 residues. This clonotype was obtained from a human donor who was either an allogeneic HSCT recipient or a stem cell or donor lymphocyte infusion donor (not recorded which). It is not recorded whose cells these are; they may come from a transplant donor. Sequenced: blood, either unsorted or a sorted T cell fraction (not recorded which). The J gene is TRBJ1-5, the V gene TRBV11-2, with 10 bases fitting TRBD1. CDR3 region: CASSSPGQGTLSNQPQHF. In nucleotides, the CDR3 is TGTGCCAGCAGCTCACCGGGACAGGGGACCCTTAGCAATCAGCCCCAGCATTTT.